The sequence of this T cell receptor (beta chain) was determined in a study of T cell clonality in common variable immunodeficiency. Broader study findings: In common variable immunodeficiency, TCR beta chains reportedly carried fewer deletions and N-nucleotide insertions. Links between repertoire features and CVID complications were heterogeneity-limited.

Ten or more counts support this clone. The antigen is undetermined. The missing CDR3 end, 3 residues past where the read stops, is filled in from the germline J gene. Blood samples were heparinized, about 5 to 9 ml per donor. The assay was immunoSEQ multiplex PCR, and TCRdb's table has in-frame clones only and misses some. The sample shows tens of thousands of clones, none of them appearing just once. CDR3 size: 15 residues. Germline assignment: CDR1 SNHLY and CDR2 FYNNEI. The J segment lost 1 base and the V segment lost 6 bases, leaving 3 bases of the junction unmatched. This TCR came from a person aged 18-70 years in good health. Sequencing was performed on peripheral blood mononuclear cells. The chain employs TRBV2 and TRBJ2-6; TRBD1 matches at 7 bases. The sequenced part of the CDR3 DNA is TGTGCCAGCAGCGAGGGGGCGTCTGGGGCCAACGTC. This sequence encodes CASSEGASGANV. The complete CDR3 sequence is CASSEGASGANVLTF.